This TCR beta chain comes out of a study of CD4 T cells in relation to SARS-CoV-2 and coronaviruses. Overall study: Negative control cultures got HIV-1 Nef peptides or no peptide.

Unexposed donor CD4+ T cells date from about 2010-2018, before the COVID-19 pandemic. CD4+ T cells were isolated from the cells after 10 days of culture. Unexposed-donor CD4+ T cells were probed with SARS-CoV-2 S/N and four cold-coronavirus spikes, cells permitting. As to this clone: Its antigen is undetermined.

Repertoires were generated with immunoSEQ multiplex PCR, while TCRdb's copy carries only in-frame clones and drops some. The sample carries fewer than 20,000 clones, about four fifths recorded once. Deletions cut 5 bases from V and 0 bases from J, with 7 bases between. CDR3 length equals 14 residues. The germline gives CDR1 KGHDR, CDR2 SFDVKD. The genes are TRBV24-1 and TRBJ2-1, with D uncertain. Sequenced: CD4+ T cells from PBMCs, cultured in vitro. The source of this sequence is a human donor in good health. The CDR3 region has the DNA TGTGCCACCAGTGGGGAAACCTCCTACAATGAGCAGTTCTTC. Amino acids: CATSGETSYNEQFF.